A single sample gave rise to the 7 T cell receptor beta chains below, sequenced in a study of vaccination and CD4 T cells after COVID-19. The treatment: roughly 11-day PBMC culture with coronavirus spike peptide pools or control peptides (ViraFEST assay). For these TCRs, the target antigens are not known. With the Oncomine TCR Beta short-read assay, DNA from cultured CD4+ T cells was sequenced. In TCRdb, the PCR reads were re-called with MiXCR into one record per CDR3 protein. Of 15,000 or so distinct CDR3 sequences listed, around 56% are singletons. The sample was CD4+ T cells from blood, cultured in vitro. These receptors came from a human donor who had recovered from COVID-19.

The chain uses TRBV7-9 and TRBJ1-1; no firm D call. The CDR3 is 13 residues long. V gave up 5 bases and J gave up 3 bases, with 10 bases separating them. Germline loops: CDR1 SEHNR, CDR2 FQNEAQ (reference sequence). The CDR3 here is CASSEERYTEAFF. The DNA for the CDR3 is TGTGCCAGCAGCGAGGAGCGGTACACTGAAGCTTTCTTT. Looking up the rest from reference TRBV7-9 and TRBJ1-1 gives the full variable domain: DTGVSQNPRHKITKRGQNVTFRCDPISEHNRLYWYRQTLGQGPEFLTYFQNEAQLEKSRLLSDRFSAERPKGSFSTLEIQRTEQGDSAMYLCASSEERYTEAFFGQGTRLTVV.

This chain joins TRBV11-3 and TRBJ2-3, with a tentative D call TRBD2 (6 bases). V was cut by 4 bases and J by 1 base, with 18 bases left in between. Per germline, CDR1 SGHNT and CDR2 YENEEA. The CDR3 length is 17 residues. The CDR3 DNA follows: TGTGCCAGCAGCTCCTCCTCGGGAGTGCCCGGCACAGATACGCAGTATTTT. This gives the protein CASSSSSGVPGTDTQYF.

This clonotype appeared a few times. The genes are TRBV7-8 and TRBJ2-3, with 7 bases lining up with TRBD2. Per germline, CDR1 SGHVS and CDR2 FQNEAQ. Losses at the gene ends were 4 bases for V and 4 bases for J; bases not matched to a gene: 11. This CDR3 has 16 amino acids. Written as DNA, the CDR3 is TGTGCCAGCAGCTATGGGGCCCATCGGGGGGCAGATACGCAGTATTTT. Amino acid sequence: CASSYGAHRGADTQYF.

In this sample, this clonotype turned up a few times. The chain employs TRBV5-5 and TRBJ1-6, with D tentatively TRBD1 (5 bases). Germline CDR1 is SGHKS and CDR2 is YYEKEE (reference sequence). The length of the CDR3 is 15 residues. V lost 4 bases, J lost 8 bases, and 16 bases lay in between. The chain's CDR3 is CASSPPPGIDSPLHF. CDR3 nucleotide sequence: TGTGCCAGCAGCCCCCCCCCAGGGATTGATTCACCCCTCCACTTT.

The chain has TRBV30 and TRBJ2-5; D might be TRBD1 or TRBD2, each matching 5 bases. Germline V CDR1 and CDR2: GTSNPN, SVGIG (reference sequence). V lost 3 bases, J lost 0 bases, and 8 bases lay in between. This CDR3 region has 13 residues. The CDR3 protein is CAWSWGYQETQYF. CDR3 coding DNA: TGTGCCTGGAGCTGGGGGTACCAAGAGACCCAGTACTTC.

This chain links TRBV27 with TRBJ1-1, with 8 bases identical to TRBD1. Germline values: CDR1 MNHEY, CDR2 SMNVEV (reference sequence). CDR3 length equals 17 residues. Trimming cost V 5 bases and J 7 bases; bases outside gene matches: 18. This CDR3 is CASSHAYPGQGEGEAFF. CDR3 DNA: TGTGCCAGCAGTCATGCATACCCCGGACAGGGCGAAGGTGAAGCTTTCTTT.

The J gene is TRBJ1-4, the V gene TRBV15; 7 positions agree with TRBD1. Germline values: CDR1 LNHNV, CDR2 YYDKDF (reference sequence). V lost 1 base to trimming and J lost 8 bases; unmatched junction nucleotides: 13. The CDR3 is 17 amino acids. The CDR3 nucleotides are TGTGCCACCAGCAGAGGGAGGGACAGACGGGGTCAAGAAAAACTGTTTTTT. Its protein is CATSRGRDRRGQEKLFF.